A single TCR beta chain is shown here with its context. Antigen specificity is unknown. Naive CD8 cells comprised CD45RO-negative, CCR7-positively selected cells, excluding terminally differentiated effector memory CD45RA+ cells. The source of the sample is a study of shared clonotypes between healthy human individuals. Study-level information: Donors were a couple of women and three men aged 18 to 49.

Study conclusions and caveats: It was observed that roughly 5.4% of naive CD4 clonotypes were shared across several donors.

Generated by immunoSEQ multiplex PCR, the TCRdb table keeps only in-frame clones and is missing some. In the table there are about 700,000 clones, 92% of which are singletons. Sequencing was carried out using naive CD8+ T cells sorted from blood. The sequence came from a man between 25 and 39 years old in good health.

In DNA form, the CDR3 reads TGCGCCAGCAGCTTGGTTGAAGGATACGAGCAGTACTTC. It encodes CASSLVEGYEQYF. The V and J genes are TRBV5-1 and TRBJ2-5, with D unclear. The J call may be mistaken, given a closer DNA end match to TRBJ2-7. CDR1 and CDR2 from the germline V gene are SGHRS and YFSETQ. The length of the CDR3 is 13 residues.